Sequencing of this T cell receptor beta chain was carried out in a study of T cell repertoires in cytomegalovirus infection (dated by TCRdb to the late 2010s). For context, the study as a whole: Because public TCR beta signatures pointed to carriage of CMV infection together with the matching HLA type, the HLA type of each donor mattered for the analysis.

What the authors observed across the whole study: In both this cohort and an independent approximately 350-donor cohort, the cumulative frequency of public TCR beta family members distinguished carriers of CMV infection plus the relevant HLA type. The ex vivo response was dominated by HLA-C-restricted CMV-specific TCR beta clonotypes, which also provided the single most frequent clonotype in two of eight donors.

CDR1 is given as WNHNN and CDR2 as SYGVQD, both from the germline V gene (reference sequence). Including cysteine and phenylalanine, the CDR3 has 9 amino acids. Only the CDR3 part of the read is kept: 27 bases, read in frame from the first base. The trim is 11 bases for V and 10 bases for J, with a gap of 11 bases between the germline ends. TCRdb lists the instrument as Illumina HiSeq 1500. TCRdb took the public reads, trimmed them with fastp at Q25, ran MiXCR for clone calling and kept in-frame beta chains. Rows with one shared CDR3 protein collapse into an entry with the most common genes and DNA. The sample data list some 110,000 distinct CDR3 sequences, and about 9.5% of these were observed just once. The top ten hold 31% of the sample. The sample holds a few counts of this clonotype. Its cognate antigen has yet to be identified. There are no base qualities to consult, and no much larger clone falls within one base.

Sequenced material: PBMCs, sequenced either directly or after in vitro stimulation (not recorded which). The sequence joins TRBV10-1 to TRBJ1-2; no D gene is confidently identified. The receptor was isolated from a human donor in good health (CMV status not recorded). Some clones in this sample may be carry-over from other donors' samples. CDR3 region: CARRRLYTF. The base sequence is TGCGCCCGAAGGCGACTCTACACCTTC.